This TCR beta chain originates from a study of T cells after yellow fever vaccination. V was clipped by 2 bases and J by 2 bases, with 15 bases between them. CDR1 and CDR2 (germline): MNHEY, SVGAGI. The CDR3 runs to 16 residues. For TCR, cDNA came from 5'RACE template switching, which added a universal primer site and UMIs. TCRdb reprocessed the 5' RACE reads via MiXCR and lists one record per CDR3 protein. This sample carries approximately 180,000 distinct CDR3 sequences, about 6% of them seen once, and the ten largest clones take less than 3%. Ten or more counts support this clonotype. Its antigen remains unidentified. Study results and limitations: Sorted repertoires could include abundant contaminating clonotypes from bulk cells. Primary-vaccination clones mostly resurfaced post-booster (around 95% CD4, just under 90% CD8).

The source material was CD4+ T cells sorted from PBMCs, sampled on the day of the first yellow fever vaccination. The sequence was collected from a man between 18 and 35 years old who received the YFV17D yellow fever vaccine. J is TRBJ1-1 and V is TRBV6-5; D gene unclear. Written as DNA, the CDR3 is TGTGCCAGCAGTTACGTTTGGGGTCTGGGCAACACTGAAGCTTTCTTT. Its translation: CASSYVWGLGNTEAFF.